This T cell receptor beta chain was sequenced in a study of shared clonotypes between healthy human individuals. Across the whole study: The donors, two women and a few men, were aged 18 to 49. The study, taken as a whole, reports: Specimens sampled were limited to blood, with tissue repertoires likely differing.

The CDR3 has 15 residues. Trimming removed 5 bases at V and 0 bases at J, with 15 bases between. Germline CDR1 SGHRS, CDR2 YFSETQ. Healthy HIV-negative adults without recent acute infections or vaccinations served as donors. Splitting of each subset's genomic DNA was done evenly across several immunoSEQ plates. Profiling relied on immunoSEQ multiplex PCR, and the TCRdb table lists in-frame clones only, not all of them. The sample has 450,000 to 550,000 clones; 79% are singletons. At least ten counts were recorded for this clone. Its matching antigen is unknown. This TCR was sampled from a woman aged 40 to 50 in good health. Some clones in this sample may be carry-over from other donors' samples. The chain employs TRBV5-1 and TRBJ2-7; D ambiguous. Input material: PBMCs. The chain's CDR3 is CASRVATSYSYEQYF. The CDR3, as DNA: TGCGCCAGCAGGGTGGCAACCAGTTACTCCTACGAGCAGTACTTC.